Ten or more counts support the clone carrying this TCR beta chain. As yet, its antigen is unknown. Time point defined: technical triplicate 2. These data come from a study of neurological immune-mediated disorders. Study-wide results and caveats: Multiple sclerosis, the disease with the least TCR clonal expansion, fell below healthy controls, whereas HTLV-1-associated myelopathy showed the most.

CDR3 length equals 12 residues. The germline gives CDR1 SGHRS, CDR2 YFSETQ. Trimming left V 0 bases short and J 5 bases short, with 4 bases between. The team produced cDNA through 5'RACE using 10-nucleotide random UMIs. TCRdb reprocessed the 5' RACE reads with MiXCR, giving one entry per CDR3 protein. The data hold roughly 30,000 distinct CDR3 sequences, with about 14% observed a single time. The receptor comes from a female donor with HTLV-1-associated myelopathy (HAM/TSP). The V call is TRBV5-1, the J call TRBJ2-3, with D hard to call. Sequencing used CD4+ T cells from blood. CDR3 in amino acids: CASSLGEDTQYF. CDR3 bases: TGCGCCAGCAGCTTGGGTGAAGATACGCAGTATTTT. The whole variable domain, filled in from reference TRBV5-1 and TRBJ2-3, reads KAGVTQTPRYLIKTRGQQVTLSCSPISGHRSVSWYQQTPGQGLQFLFEYFSETQRNKGNFPGRFSGRQFSNSRSEMNVSTLELGDSALYLCASSLGEDTQYFGPGTRLTVL.